This TCR beta chain was found in a study of control samples from healthy donors and cancer patients. Clones were read by immunoSEQ multiplex PCR, and TCRdb kept only the in-frame ones, dropping some. Of under 130,000 clones listed, about four fifths were seen once; the top ten hold less than 15%. Germline values: CDR1 SGHDT, CDR2 YYEEEE. This CDR3 has 14 amino acids. V was pared by 0 bases and J by 5 bases, with 2 bases of the junction left unmatched. The chain joins TRBV5-6 to TRBJ2-7, with 10 bases matching TRBD1. This clonotype was sampled from a woman in her 50s in good health. Sequencing was carried out using blood. As DNA, the CDR3 is TGTGCCAGCAGCTTGGGACAGGGGGCTCACGAGCAGTACTTC. It yields the protein CASSLGQGAHEQYF.